Below, 17 T cell receptor beta chains from the same sample are listed, as sequenced in a study of control samples from healthy donors and cancer patients. Repertoires were generated with immunoSEQ multiplex PCR, while TCRdb's copy carries only in-frame clones and drops some. Of under 450,000 clones listed, 75% to 95% are singletons. The sequencing input was PBMCs. These TCRs come from a man aged 35 to 55 with head and neck cancer.

The chain is built from TRBV9 and TRBJ2-1; 10 nucleotides align to TRBD2. The CDR3 extends over 15 amino acids. The junction had 7 bases not matched to a gene; V was cut back by 7 bases and J by 3 bases. CDR1 and CDR2 (germline): SGDLS, YYNGEE. CDR3 residues: CASGSSGGGYNEQFF. CDR3 DNA: TGTGCCAGCGGGTCTAGCGGGGGAGGCTACAATGAGCAGTTCTTC.

The V gene is TRBV7-6, the J gene TRBJ1-4; TRBD1 matches at 7 bases. With V trimmed by 3 bases and J by 6 bases, 7 bases remained unmatched. Looked up from germline, CDR1 is SGHVS and CDR2 is FNYEAQ. The CDR3 runs to 15 residues. This CDR3 reads CASSFIQGGDEKLFF. The CDR3 coding sequence is TGTGCCAGCAGCTTTATTCAGGGGGGGGATGAAAAACTGTTTTTT.

This clone was counted a few times. The chain couples TRBV7-2 to TRBJ2-7; D uncertain. Germline CDR1 reads SGHTA; CDR2 reads FQGNSA. The CDR3 is 12 residues long. Trimming removed 1 base at V and 8 bases at J, with 9 bases between. CDR3 coding DNA: TGTGCCAGCAGCTTAGAAGCAGGAAAGCAGTACTTC. Translated: CASSLEAGKQYF.

This clone appeared a few times. CDR3 region: CASFGTSGNRDSYEQYF. CDR3 sequence (DNA): TGTGCCAGCTTCGGGACTAGCGGGAATCGAGATTCCTACGAGCAGTACTTC. V gene TRBV2 combines with J gene TRBJ2-7; 13 nucleotides match TRBD2. CDR3 length equals 17 residues. After removal of 8 bases from V and 1 base from J, the junction contained 11 bases not matched to a gene. Looked up from germline, CDR1 is SNHLY and CDR2 is FYNNEI.

CDR3 loop: CASSASPDSGNTIYF. DNA for the CDR3: TGTGCCAGCAGTGCGAGTCCCGACTCTGGAAACACCATATATTTT. The chain combines TRBV2 with TRBJ1-3; no clear D gene. Germline values: CDR1 SNHLY, CDR2 FYNNEI. The CDR3 length is 15 residues. The V gene lost 4 bases and the J gene lost 0 bases, with 10 bases spanning the gap.

The V gene is TRBV6-1, the J gene TRBJ2-7, with a weak D call TRBD2 (7 bases). V was trimmed by 4 bases and J by 0 bases, leaving 16 bases between them. This CDR3 is built from 16 residues. Germline lookup yields CDR1 MNHNS and CDR2 SASEGT. CDR3 nucleotides: TGTGCCAGCAGTGTACCCTCAGCGGGACACTCCTACGAGCAGTACTTC. Residues: CASSVPSAGHSYEQYF.

This chain connects TRBV7-2 to TRBJ1-3, with 12 nucleotides matching TRBD1. V shed 3 bases and J 6 bases; nucleotides not matched to a gene: 9. Germline V gene lookup returns CDR1 SGHTA and CDR2 FQGNSA. The CDR3 contains 17 residues. In nucleotides, the CDR3 is TGTGCCAGCAGCTTCCTTCCGCCGGGACAGGGGGCAAACACCATATATTTT. This codes for CASSFLPPGQGANTIYF.

The chain links TRBV28 to TRBJ1-1; TRBD1 matches at 7 bases. Germline V CDR1 and CDR2: MDHEN, SYDVKM. CDR3 length: 13 amino acids. Trimming at V came to 8 bases and at J to 5 bases, leaving 8 bases not matched to a gene. DNA of the CDR3: TGTGCCAGCCCCGGGACAGAGGGTACTGAAGCTTTCTTT. Translating gives CASPGTEGTEAFF.

This rearrangement joins TRBV4-1 to TRBJ1-5; D uncertain. Germline assignment: CDR1 MGHRA and CDR2 YSYEKL. The CDR3 runs to 15 residues. Trimming stripped 3 bases from V and 0 bases from J, with 9 bases between. CDR3 region: CASSHTANSNQPQHF. The CDR3 DNA sequence: TGCGCCAGCAGCCATACGGCCAATAGCAATCAGCCCCAGCATTTT.

This chain uses TRBV5-1 with TRBJ1-1; 12 bases align to TRBD1. V gave up 0 bases and J gave up 6 bases; unmatched junction bases: 6. The CDR3 is 16 residues long. The germline CDR1 and CDR2 sequences are SGHRS and YFSETQ. The CDR3 DNA reads as TGCGCCAGCAGCTTGGGACCGGGACAGGGGGCCCCTGAAGCTTTCTTT. It translates to CASSLGPGQGAPEAFF.

V and J are TRBV7-9 and TRBJ2-1; 14 bases align to TRBD2. The CDR3 sequence is 18 residues long. J lost 1 base, V lost 0 bases, and 2 bases had no gene match. Germline V lookup: CDR1 SEHNR, CDR2 FQNEAQ (reference sequence). DNA of the CDR3: TGTGCCAGCAGCTTAGCCGGGACTAGCGGGAGATCCTACAATGAGCAGTTCTTC. This translates into CASSLAGTSGRSYNEQFF.

The chain couples TRBV6-2 or TRBV6-3 to TRBJ2-7, with 7 bases fitting TRBD2. Germline CDR1 and CDR2: MNHEY and SVGEGT. Germline trimming cut 6 bases from V and 0 bases from J; bases unmatched to any gene: 5. CDR3 size: 14 residues. The CDR3 spells CASSVGGSSYEQYF. The CDR3 nucleotides are TGTGCCAGCAGCGTCGGGGGGAGCTCCTACGAGCAGTACTTC.

The V call is TRBV28, the J call TRBJ1-5; 8 positions agree with TRBD1. The junction had 14 bases not matched to a gene; V was cut back by 4 bases and J by 9 bases. Germline CDR1 is MDHEN and CDR2 is SYDVKM. The CDR3 runs 16 residues. DNA for the CDR3: TGTGCCAGCAGTTCCCAAGGCGGACAGGGCGGGCGGCCCCAGCATTTT. Translating gives CASSSQGGQGGRPQHF.

J is TRBJ2-1 and V is TRBV7-9; weak D call: TRBD2 (5 bases). CDR3 size: 15 residues. The V gene lost 0 bases and the J gene lost 3 bases, with 9 bases spanning the gap. Germline V gene data show CDR1 as SEHNR and CDR2 as FQNEAQ (reference sequence). CDR3 loop: CASSLATGIYNEQFF. The DNA of the CDR3 is TGTGCCAGCAGCTTAGCCACGGGGATCTACAATGAGCAGTTCTTC.

J is TRBJ2-5 and V is TRBV6-4; 9 bases map to TRBD2. The V gene's germline CDR1 is MRHNA and CDR2 SNTAGT. J lost 4 bases, V lost 0 bases, and 3 bases had no gene match. The CDR3 is 15 residues long. For the CDR3, the DNA is TGTGCCAGCAGTGACTCGGAGCGGGGGGTAGAGACCCAGTACTTC. Translated: CASSDSERGVETQYF.

The gene calls are TRBV18 and TRBJ1-1; possibly TRBD1 for D (6 bases). Germline CDR1 KGHSH, CDR2 LQKENI. The CDR3 contains 16 residues. The V end was cut by 1 base, the J end by 5 bases, with 17 bases between. Here the CDR3 DNA reads TGTGCCAGCTCACCACTTCTGGAGAACAGGGTTACTGAAGCTTTCTTT. Residues: CASSPLLENRVTEAFF.

The chain has TRBV19 and TRBJ2-4, with a weak D call TRBD1 (6 bases). CDR3 size: 19 residues. V lost 3 bases, J lost 0 bases, and 21 bases lay in between. Per the germline V gene, CDR1 is LNHDA and CDR2 is SQIVND (reference sequence). CDR3 sequence (DNA): TGTGCCAGTAGTATCGGGGTGGCCGGGACACAATTAGCCAAAAACATTCAGTACTTC. This codes for CASSIGVAGTQLAKNIQYF.